Below, one TCR beta chain is given with its context. Its specificity is unknown. The data were obtained in a study of cytotoxic CD8 clonotypes in ibrutinib-treated CLL. The overall study: After median approximately 74 months, approximately 14 stayed in remission, some twelve progressed; responses approximately 24 partial, 2 complete. Study-wide results and limits: Stable or contracted on treatment, public clonotypes were also uncommon. Baseline clonality was higher than in age-matched healthy donors and moved in step with circulating CD8+ T-cell counts.

Measured with immunoSEQ multiplex PCR; TCRdb has only the in-frame clones, and not every one. The data contain tens of thousands of clones, approximately 57% of them singletons. The CDR3 covers 11 residues. Trimming pared 8 bases from V and 7 bases from J, leaving 11 bases between. The germline gives CDR1 KGHSH, CDR2 LQKENI. The source of this sequence is a human donor with chronic lymphocytic leukemia. The input for sequencing was PBMCs, taken after 12 months of ibrutinib treatment. This chain joins TRBV18 and TRBJ1-2; D unresolved. The CDR3 coding sequence is TGTGCCAGCAGTGGCCGGTTTGGCTACACCTTC. It specifies CASSGRFGYTF.